The 5 T cell receptor beta chains given below trace back to one sample, sequenced in a study of blood T cells in healthy people across ages. For the second PCR, which ran for about 6 to 11 cycles, a sample-barcoded 5' primer and a J-beta primer mix were used. MiXCR, run by TCRdb on the 5' RACE reads, gives a single entry per CDR3 protein. Among about 930,000 distinct CDR3 sequences listed, almost 30% were seen once. These data were likewise used in another study, on T cells of mothers and their children.

Sequenced input: blood. Source of these receptors: a woman aged 40 to 50 in good health.

Comment on this clonotype: A much larger clone is a single base away; this may be a read error. This chain joins TRBV6-5 and TRBJ2-1, with TRBD1 matching over 10 bases. V was pared by 5 bases and J by 6 bases, with 7 bases of the junction left unmatched. This CDR3 has 15 amino acids. CDR1 is MNHEY and CDR2 is SVGAGI in the germline V gene. DNA of the CDR3: TGTGCCAGCAGTGTAGACAGGGGGCTAGGCAATGAGCAGTTCTTC. Translation gives CASSVDRGLGNEQFF.

This clonotype turned up a few times. The rearrangement uses TRBV20-1 and TRBJ1-6; no clear D gene. Trimming removed 0 bases from V and 5 bases from J, with 14 bases in between. Per germline, CDR1 DFQATT and CDR2 SNEGSKA (reference sequence). CDR3 length equals 16 residues. The CDR3 protein is CSARDPLGKDNSPLHF. CDR3 bases: TGCAGTGCTAGAGATCCCTTGGGCAAGGATAATTCACCCCTCCACTTT.

This chain connects TRBV18 to TRBJ1-1; D is unresolved. Germline lookup yields CDR1 KGHSH and CDR2 LQKENI. V was pared by 2 bases and J by 0 bases, with 7 bases between. The CDR3 is made up of 14 amino acids. The CDR3, as DNA: TGTGCCAGCTCACCATCCCAGTTGAACACTGAAGCTTTCTTT. Residues: CASSPSQLNTEAFF.

V and J are TRBV6-2 or TRBV6-3 and TRBJ2-3, with 8 nucleotides matching TRBD1. V gave up 5 bases and J gave up 5 bases; unmatched junction bases: 6. Germline assignment: CDR1 MNHEY and CDR2 SVGEGT. The CDR3 has 14 amino acids. The CDR3 region has the DNA TGTGCCAGCAGTATAACGACAGGGGTAGATACGCAGTATTTT. It codes for CASSITTGVDTQYF.

A few counts support this clonotype. The rearrangement uses TRBV20-1 and TRBJ1-5; a possible D gene is TRBD1 (6 bases). Germline CDR1 DFQATT, CDR2 SNEGSKA (reference sequence). V gave up 6 bases and J gave up 3 bases, with 18 bases separating them. The CDR3 runs to 15 residues. CDR3 DNA: TGCAGTGCGTGCCTCGGACAGTGCTTCAATCAGCCCCAGCATTTT. This codes for CSACLGQCFNQPQHF.